One sample yielded the 25 T cell receptor beta chains listed below, sequenced in a study of blood T cell repertoires in COVID-19. The data were produced by immunoSEQ multiplex PCR, yet TCRdb's version contains in-frame clones alone and is incomplete. The table has 60,000 to 65,000 clones, more than 80% seen once. Sequenced: peripheral blood. The receptors originated from a human donor with active COVID-19. The donor label of this sample is uncertain.

This sequence joins TRBV6-2 or TRBV6-3 and TRBJ2-5; D might be TRBD1 (6 bases). CDR3 length equals 15 residues. CDR1 is MNHEY and CDR2 is SVGEGT in the germline V gene. V lost 2 bases, J lost 5 bases, and 15 bases lay in between. CDR3 residues: CASSYVKTTGETQYF. DNA of the CDR3: TGTGCCAGCAGTTACGTCAAAACAACAGGGGAGACCCAGTACTTC.

The chain is built from TRBV19 and TRBJ1-5, with D possibly matching TRBD1 (6 bases). V dropped 8 bases and J dropped 5 bases, with 13 bases sitting between them. Germline V gives CDR1 LNHDA, CDR2 SQIVND (reference sequence). The CDR3 runs 13 residues. Here the CDR3 reads CASGREGDQPQHF. The CDR3 DNA sequence: TGTGCCAGTGGGAGGGAGGGGGATCAGCCCCAGCATTTT.

The chain employs TRBV23-1 and TRBJ1-4; perhaps TRBD1 as D (5 bases). Being an ORF, TRBV23-1 has a function that is uncertain. The CDR3 length is 16 residues. The V and J ends lost 0 bases and 8 bases respectively, with 16 bases between them. CDR3 loop: CASSQSWGRSGEKLFF. The CDR3, as DNA: TGCGCCAGCAGTCAATCGTGGGGTCGCTCAGGGGAAAAACTGTTTTTT.

The chain uses TRBV29-1 and TRBJ2-3; 12 positions agree with TRBD2. CDR3 length equals 18 residues. From germline, CDR1 is SQVTM and CDR2 ANQGSEA. The V and J ends lost 5 bases and 1 base, in that order; junction bases with no gene match: 13. CDR3 sequence reads: CSVLMTSGGVLGTDTQYF. The DNA of the CDR3 is TGCAGCGTTCTAATGACTAGCGGGGGCGTTCTCGGCACAGATACGCAGTATTTT.

The chain uses TRBV3-1 (or the pseudogene TRBV3-2) and TRBJ2-7, with D possibly being TRBD2 (5 bases). CDR3 length equals 17 residues. The V end lost 0 bases, the J end lost 4 bases, and 19 bases lay between the germline ends. CDR1 is LGHDT, CDR2 YNNKEL, per germline (reference sequence). Here the CDR3 reads CASSQDSPRADGYEQYF. In nucleotides, the CDR3 is TGTGCCAGCAGCCAAGATTCCCCGAGGGCAGACGGGTACGAGCAGTACTTC.

The rearrangement uses TRBV4-1 and TRBJ2-4; TRBD2 matches 16 bases. CDR1 is MGHRA, CDR2 YSYEKL, per germline. The V gene end was trimmed by 4 bases and the J gene end by 4 bases; junction bases not matched to a gene: 7. The CDR3 extends over 18 amino acids. The CDR3 coding sequence is TGCGCCAGCAGCCCGGGACTAGCGGGGGGGCCTGTGAAAAACATTCAGTACTTC. Residues: CASSPGLAGGPVKNIQYF.

The rearrangement uses TRBV2 and TRBJ1-6; 10 bases align to TRBD1. The CDR3 spans 16 residues. Germline values: CDR1 SNHLY, CDR2 FYNNEI. V shed 4 bases and J 9 bases; nucleotides not matched to a gene: 9. This chain's CDR3 is CASSGDRGTLGSPLHF. CDR3 nucleotides: TGTGCCAGCAGTGGGGACAGGGGTACGTTAGGTTCACCCCTCCACTTT.

The chain recombines TRBV2 with TRBJ2-3, with a tentative D call TRBD2 (6 bases). The germline V gene encodes CDR1 SNHLY and CDR2 FYNNEI. The CDR3 is 16 residues long. V dropped 6 bases and J dropped 1 base, with 17 bases sitting between them. As DNA, the CDR3 is TGTGCCAGCAGCCTTACACGGGGGTTCGGCACAGATACGCAGTATTTT. It is translated as CASSLTRGFGTDTQYF.

This chain connects TRBV6-6 to TRBJ2-7; 9 bases map to TRBD2. Trimming at V came to 5 bases and at J to 6 bases, leaving 14 bases not matched to a gene. Germline loops: CDR1 MNHNY, CDR2 SVGAGI (reference sequence). This CDR3 has 16 amino acids. CDR3 residues: CASSNRGLAGLREQYF. CDR3 bases: TGTGCCAGCAGTAACCGAGGGCTAGCGGGATTGCGCGAGCAGTACTTC.

The chain uses TRBV27 and TRBJ1-5; D might be TRBD1 (5 bases). Trimming cost V 4 bases and J 7 bases, with 11 bases left between them. The CDR3 has 13 amino acids. Looked up from germline, CDR1 is MNHEY and CDR2 is SMNVEV (reference sequence). The DNA of the CDR3 is TGTGCCAGCAGTTCAGGAGGGGAGCAGCCCCAGCATTTT. It is translated as CASSSGGEQPQHF.

The chain is built from TRBV29-1 and TRBJ2-5; 9 positions agree with TRBD2. Germline V gene lookup returns CDR1 SQVTM and CDR2 ANQGSEA. The CDR3 length is 15 residues. Unmatched junction bases numbered 13, after V lost 3 bases and J lost 8 bases. This CDR3 reads CSVDARGGVEPTQYF. Here the CDR3 DNA reads TGCAGCGTTGACGCGCGGGGGGGGGTAGAGCCTACCCAGTACTTC.

The genes are TRBV5-1 and TRBJ1-4, with a tentative D call TRBD1 (5 bases). V was trimmed by 4 bases and J by 4 bases, leaving 14 bases between them. The germline V gene has CDR1 SGHRS and CDR2 YFSETQ. The CDR3 length is 15 residues. CDR3 sequence: CASSPDMGLNEKLFF. The CDR3 nucleotides read TGCGCCAGCAGCCCGGACATGGGACTTAATGAAAAACTGTTTTTT.

The V call is TRBV5-1, the J call TRBJ2-5; 10 nucleotides align to TRBD2. The ends lost 3 bases at V and 4 bases at J; junction bases unmatched: 9. Germline loops: CDR1 SGHRS, CDR2 YFSETQ. The CDR3 totals 16 residues. The CDR3 is CASSSGLAVAGETQYF. In nucleotides, the CDR3 is TGCGCCAGCAGCTCCGGACTAGCGGTTGCGGGAGAGACCCAGTACTTC.

This rearrangement joins TRBV11-3 to TRBJ2-5; 14 bases fit TRBD2. V shed 5 bases, J shed 4 bases, and the junction held 6 bases outside the gene matches. This CDR3 contains 16 residues. Germline V lookup: CDR1 SGHNT, CDR2 YENEEA. In nucleotides, the CDR3 is TGTGCCAGCAGCCCGGCGACTAGCGGGGGGGGAGAGACCCAGTACTTC. This codes for CASSPATSGGGETQYF. The entire variable domain, with the rest obtained from reference TRBV11-3 and TRBJ2-5, is as follows: EAGVVQSPRYKIIEKKQPVAFWCNPISGHNTLYWYLQNLGQGPELLIRYENEEAVDDSQLPKDRFSAERLKGVDSTLKIQPAELGDSAVYLCASSPATSGGGETQYFGPGTRLLVL.

The J gene is TRBJ1-6, the V gene TRBV7-2; D is unresolved. CDR3 size: 15 residues. Germline values: CDR1 SGHTA, CDR2 FQGNSA. Trimming left V 1 base short and J 6 bases short, with 10 bases between. Here the CDR3 DNA reads TGTGCCAGCAGCTTAGAGGAGAGGGCTAATTCACCCCTCCACTTT. It encodes CASSLEERANSPLHF. Variable domain in full (rest from reference TRBV7-2 and TRBJ1-6): GAGVSQSPSNKVTEKGKDVELRCDPISGHTALYWYRQSLGQGLEFLIYFQGNSAPDKSGLPSDRFSAERTGGSVSTLTIQRTQQEDSAVYLCASSLEERANSPLHFGNGTRLTVT.

The chain combines TRBV28 with TRBJ2-7; 7 nucleotides agree with TRBD1. J lost 4 bases, V lost 3 bases, and 3 bases had no gene match. CDR1 is MDHEN and CDR2 is SYDVKM in the germline V gene. There are 13 residues in the CDR3. Here the CDR3 DNA reads TGTGCCAGCAGTTTGGGACAGCTTTACGAGCAGTACTTC. Protein sequence: CASSLGQLYEQYF.

The count of this clone is one. The chain carries TRBV5-1 and TRBJ2-4; a weak D match, TRBD1 (5 bases). CDR3 length: 15 residues. The ends were cut back, 2 bases at V and 4 bases at J, with 13 bases in the middle. Per the germline V gene, CDR1 is SGHRS and CDR2 is YFSETQ. In nucleotides, the CDR3 is TGCGCCAGCAGCTTACGCCAGGGTAGTAAAAACATTCAGTACTTC. It yields the protein CASSLRQGSKNIQYF.

The chain has TRBV11-1 and TRBJ1-3; D is uncertain. Per germline, CDR1 SGHAT and CDR2 FQDESV (reference sequence). The V end lost 4 bases, the J end lost 2 bases, and 15 bases lay between the germline ends. This CDR3 comprises 16 residues. As DNA, the CDR3 is TGTGCCAGCAGCTCACCAGTTCGGGGAGCTGGAAACACCATATATTTT. Encoded protein: CASSSPVRGAGNTIYF.

This chain connects TRBV13 to TRBJ2-1, with 11 bases lining up with TRBD2. V was pared by 4 bases and J by 7 bases, with 15 bases of the junction left unmatched. This CDR3 is 18 amino acids long. Germline values: CDR1 PRHDT, CDR2 FYEKMQ (reference sequence). The DNA of the CDR3 is TGTGCCAGCAGCTCGACACGTACTAGCGGGAGAGGCCCGAATGAGCAGTTCTTC. Its protein is CASSSTRTSGRGPNEQFF.

The J gene is TRBJ2-5, the V gene TRBV6-2 or TRBV6-3, with 8 bases that match TRBD1. The CDR3 covers 13 residues. Germline-derived CDR1 and CDR2 are MNHEY and SVGEGT. V dropped 6 bases and J dropped 9; count of bases not matched to a gene: 9. Here the CDR3 DNA reads TGTGCCAGCAGCGAATTCCAGGGGGCTGCCCAGTACTTC. It specifies CASSEFQGAAQYF.

This clone was counted a few times. The gene calls are TRBV27 and TRBJ2-2, with TRBD2 identical over 16 bases. The CDR3 contains 18 residues. The V and J ends lost 5 bases and 5 bases, in that order; junction bases with no gene match: 8. Looked up from germline, CDR1 is MNHEY and CDR2 is SMNVEV (reference sequence). The CDR3 loop is CASSNRGLAGGGTGELFF. The CDR3 bases are TGTGCCAGCAGTAATCGGGGACTAGCGGGAGGGGGGACCGGGGAGCTGTTTTTT.

CDR3 loop: CASSPGGWIRDNEQFF. For the CDR3, the DNA is TGTGCCAGCAGCCCCGGGGGATGGATTAGGGACAATGAGCAGTTCTTC. V and J are TRBV7-3 and TRBJ2-1; a possible D gene is TRBD2 (6 bases). The V and J ends lost 5 bases and 5 bases respectively, with 19 bases between them. Germline lookup yields CDR1 SGHTA and CDR2 FQGTGA. The CDR3 consists of 16 residues.

This chain links TRBV4-2 with TRBJ2-5, with 12 bases fitting TRBD2. With V trimmed by 4 bases and J by 5 bases, 17 bases remained unmatched. The CDR3 has 19 amino acids. CDR1 is LGHNA and CDR2 is YNFKEQ in the germline V gene. This CDR3 is CASSRGEGLAGGPMETQYF. DNA of the CDR3: TGTGCCAGCAGCCGAGGGGAGGGGCTAGCGGGAGGGCCAATGGAGACCCAGTACTTC.

This clone has a single count. V is TRBV6-5 and J is TRBJ1-3; tentatively, D is TRBD1 (5 bases). V lost 2 bases and J lost 8, with 16 bases in between. Germline-derived CDR1 and CDR2 are MNHEY and SVGAGI. The CDR3 is 15 amino acids. The CDR3 reads CASSYGSVTAHTIYF. In DNA form, the CDR3 reads TGTGCCAGCAGTTACGGGTCGGTGACAGCTCACACCATATATTTT.

The chain combines TRBV15 with TRBJ2-5, with D maybe TRBD2 (6 bases). Trimming left V 1 base short and J 5 bases short, with 14 bases between. Germline V lookup: CDR1 LNHNV, CDR2 YYDKDF (reference sequence). The CDR3 has 15 amino acids. The chain's CDR3 is CATSRGGRNGETQYF. For the CDR3, the DNA is TGTGCCACCAGCAGAGGGGGGAGGAATGGGGAGACCCAGTACTTC.